This TCR beta chain was observed in a study of PD-1 blockade in classical Hodgkin lymphoma. Points from the study as a whole: The baseline diversity of complete responders showed similarity to that of newly diagnosed patients. Some patients started nivolumab under 1 year after ASCT, and they were excluded. Before treatment, TCR diversity in newly diagnosed patients was reportedly lower than in healthy donors.

V dropped 1 base and J dropped 5 bases, with 9 bases sitting between them. Germline V gene sequence: CDR1 GTSNPN, CDR2 SVGIG (reference sequence). CDR3 length equals 13 residues. The table came from immunoSEQ multiplex PCR; TCRdb's copy has only in-frame clones and leaves some out. The sample includes 43,000 or so clones, 65% to 85% seen only once; the top ten take approximately 10%. Brentuximab vedotin exposure varied among the patients, all of whom had relapsed after autologous stem cell transplantation. In regard to this clone: Its antigen is unknown.

The chain couples TRBV30 to TRBJ2-1; no clear D. The sample here was peripheral blood mononuclear cells (PBMCs), taken at baseline. The TCR sequence derives from a human donor with classical Hodgkin lymphoma. CDR3 DNA sequence: TGTGCCTGGAGTGAGGGCTGGGACAATGAGCAGTTCTTC. This encodes CAWSEGWDNEQFF.